The rows below give T cell receptor beta chains drawn from one sample of a study of lung T cells in sarcoidosis with Löfgren's syndrome. TCRdb re-called the reads through MiXCR, storing one row per CDR3 protein. The data hold about 750 distinct CDR3 sequences, with 20% to 25% observed a single time. What was sequenced was CD4+ T cells from PBMCs. The source of these receptors is a human donor with sarcoidosis (Löfgren's syndrome or another form), or a control subject (not recorded which). The CDR3 runs from the conserved cysteine through the conserved F or W. The order of the fields is V gene, J gene, clone size, D gene, CDR3 protein, CDR3 DNA. A D gene is named only where the DNA matches it firmly. Rows give clone size only sometimes, using once, few, many, or a class for an expanded clone.

>TRBV12-3/TRBV12-4|TRBJ2-3|medium-sized|NA
CASSFLGGGSVTDTQYF
TGTGCCAGCAGTTTCCTCGGGGGCGGTTCGGTCACAGATACGCAGTATTTT
>TRBV20-1|TRBJ2-7|large|TRBD2
CSADKTSGGDSSSYEQYF
TGCAGTGCTGACAAGACTAGCGGGGGAGACTCAAGCTCCTACGAGCAGTACTTC
>TRBV29-1|TRBJ1-1|large|NA
CSVEGQRTTEAFF
TGCAGCGTTGAAGGACAAAGAACCACTGAAGCTTTCTTT
>TRBV10-3|TRBJ2-3|few|NA
CAISESMGRMDTQYF
TGTGCCATCAGTGAGTCGATGGGGCGGATGGATACGCAGTATTTT
>TRBV6-1|TRBJ2-1|large|TRBD1
CATGQGEVNEQFF
TGTGCCACTGGACAGGGGGAAGTAAATGAGCAGTTCTTC
>TRBV12-3/TRBV12-4|TRBJ2-1|NA|TRBD2
CASSLSGGYNEQFF
TGTGCCAGCAGTTTAAGCGGGGGGTACAATGAGCAGTTCTTC
>TRBV29-1|TRBJ1-1|large|NA
CSVGKGGLTEAFF
TGCAGCGTTGGAAAAGGGGGTCTCACTGAAGCTTTCTTT
>TRBV9|TRBJ1-1|once|NA
CASRDRHPRAGNTEAFF
TGTGCCAGCAGAGATCGTCACCCCCGGGCCGGGAACACTGAAGCTTTCTTT
>TRBV20-1|TRBJ2-3|large|TRBD1
CSARGQGADTQYF
TGCAGTGCTCGGGGACAGGGTGCAGATACGCAGTATTTT
>TRBV7-9|TRBJ1-5|few|NA
CASSLGGQFANQPQHF
TGTGCCAGCAGCTTGGGAGGACAGTTCGCCAATCAGCCCCAGCATTTT
>TRBV12-3/TRBV12-4|TRBJ2-3|large|TRBD2
CASSRLAGALDTQYF
TGTGCCAGCAGCAGACTAGCGGGGGCTCTAGATACGCAGTATTTT
>TRBV6-1|TRBJ2-7|large|NA
CASSAPGFEQYF
TGTGCCAGCAGTGCCCCCGGGTTCGAGCAGTACTTC
>TRBV7-2|TRBJ2-2|large|NA
CASSPGAANTGELFF
TGTGCCAGCAGCCCCGGGGCTGCGAACACCGGGGAGCTGTTTTTT
>TRBV19|TRBJ1-5|large|NA
CASRDRRNQPQHF
TGTGCCAGTAGGGACCGTCGCAATCAGCCCCAGCATTTT
>TRBV12-3/TRBV12-4|TRBJ1-1|large|TRBD1
CASSPGTGGEAFF
TGTGCCAGCAGTCCCGGGACAGGGGGTGAAGCTTTCTTT
>TRBV7-2|TRBJ2-3|large|NA
CASSSYNRGSGSTDTQYF
TGTGCCAGCAGCTCCTACAATAGGGGAAGCGGGAGCACAGATACGCAGTATTTT
>TRBV6-1|TRBJ2-5|large|NA
CASSSGPEETQYF
TGTGCCAGCAGTTCGGGCCCCGAAGAGACCCAGTACTTC
>TRBV19|TRBJ1-5|few|NA
CASRSSGRRLQPQHF
TGTGCCAGTAGATCCTCTGGGAGACGACTACAGCCCCAGCATTTT
>TRBV6-1|TRBJ2-7|large|NA
CASSERTDHYEQYF
TGTGCCAGCAGTGAGAGGACAGACCACTACGAGCAGTACTTC
>TRBV7-9|TRBJ1-1|NA|TRBD1
CASGSDRPNTEAFF
TGTGCCAGCGGCTCGGACAGGCCGAACACTGAGGCTTTCTTT
>TRBV2|TRBJ1-1|large|NA
CASRVGGVEAFF
TGTGCCAGCAGGGTTGGTGGAGTTGAAGCTTTCTTT
>TRBV28|TRBJ2-7|large|NA
CASSSQHEQYF
TGTGCCAGCAGCTCCCAACACGAGCAGTACTTC
>TRBV20-1|TRBJ2-3|large|TRBD2
CSAPGTSGGYADTQYF
TGCAGTGCCCCAGGGACTAGCGGGGGGTACGCAGATACGCAGTATTTT
>TRBV29-1|TRBJ1-2|NA|NA
CSVKGGGGGYTF
TGCAGCGTTAAGGGTGGGGGCGGCGGCTACACCTTC
>TRBV2|TRBJ1-6|NA|NA
CASSTESLNNSPLHF
TGTGCCAGCAGCACAGAAAGCCTGAATAATTCACCCCTCCACTTT
>TRBV12-3/TRBV12-4|TRBJ1-6|medium-sized|NA
CASSPSGEYSPLHF
TGTGCCAGCTCACCGAGTGGGGAGTATTCACCCCTCCACTTT
>TRBV10-3|TRBJ1-2|large|TRBD1
CAIGTGREDGYTF
TGTGCCATTGGGACAGGGAGGGAGGATGGCTACACCTTC
>TRBV4-1|TRBJ2-5|medium-sized|TRBD1
CASSRQGSLETQYF
TGCGCCAGCAGCCGACAGGGGAGTTTGGAGACCCAGTACTTC
>TRBV12-3/TRBV12-4|TRBJ2-5|large|NA
CASSMRMIRRQETQYF
TGTGCCAGCAGTATGAGAATGATCCGTAGGCAAGAGACCCAGTACTTC
>TRBV28|TRBJ1-5|medium-sized|NA
CASSSAGGSYGNQPQHF
TGTGCCAGCAGTTCTGCAGGAGGGTCTTATGGCAATCAGCCCCAGCATTTT
>TRBV7-2|TRBJ2-3|medium-sized|NA
CASSSGGLDVDTQYF
TGTGCCAGCAGCTCCGGCGGGCTAGATGTAGATACGCAGTATTTT
>TRBV28|TRBJ1-2|large|TRBD1
CASSVPGTGGHSGGYTF
TGTGCCAGCAGTGTACCCGGGACAGGGGGCCATTCTGGTGGCTACACCTTC
>TRBV30|TRBJ1-1|NA|NA
CAWSVLTNTEAFF
TGTGCCTGGAGTGTCCTAACGAACACTGAAGCTTTCTTT
>TRBV18|TRBJ2-7|medium-sized|NA
CASSPDRFSYEQYF
TGTGCCAGCTCACCCGACAGGTTCTCCTACGAGCAGTACTTC
>TRBV4-1|TRBJ2-3|medium-sized|NA
CASSQRRGGDDTQYF
TGCGCCAGCAGCCAGAGGAGGGGGGGGGACGATACGCAGTATTTT
>TRBV12-3/TRBV12-4|TRBJ2-7|NA|NA
CASSLVRGMCEQYF
TGTGCCAGCAGTTTAGTCAGGGGAATGTGCGAGCAGTACTTC
>TRBV3-1|TRBJ2-5|medium-sized|NA
CASSQDIGQETQYF
TGTGCCAGCAGCCAAGATATTGGACAAGAGACCCAGTACTTC
>TRBV5-4|TRBJ2-1|few|TRBD2
CASSSDSGGAGYNEQFF
TGTGCCAGCAGCAGCGATAGCGGGGGGGCGGGTTACAATGAGCAGTTCTTC
>TRBV6-1|TRBJ2-3|large|TRBD2
CASSATSDLITDTQYF
TGTGCCAGCAGCGCGACTAGCGACCTCATCACAGATACGCAGTATTTT
>TRBV5-4|TRBJ1-1|large|NA
CASSRYLAGTNTEAFF
TGTGCCAGCAGCCGTTACTTGGCCGGGACCAACACTGAAGCTTTCTTT
>TRBV2|TRBJ2-1|few|TRBD1
CASRETGVHEQFF
TGTGCCAGCAGGGAGACAGGGGTCCATGAGCAGTTCTTC
>TRBV28|TRBJ1-2|few|NA
CASNGGGGFSYGYTF
TGTGCCAGCAATGGAGGGGGGGGCTTTAGCTATGGCTACACCTTC
>TRBV25-1|TRBJ1-2|NA|TRBD1
CASSESAPGGRVYSF
TGTGCCAGCAGTGAATCAGCCCCAGGGGGCCGTGTCTACTCCTTC
>TRBV4-3|TRBJ1-5|large|NA
CASSWKVNQPQHF
TGCGCCAGCAGCTGGAAAGTCAATCAGCCCCAGCATTTT
>TRBV5-1|TRBJ2-1|medium-sized|TRBD2
CASSLSSGGYGNEQFF
TGCGCCAGCAGCTTGTCAAGCGGGGGGTACGGCAATGAGCAGTTCTTC
>TRBV5-1|TRBJ2-3|large|TRBD1
CASSLTGTGPDTQYF
TGCGCCAGCAGCTTGACCGGGACAGGGCCAGATACGCAGTATTTT